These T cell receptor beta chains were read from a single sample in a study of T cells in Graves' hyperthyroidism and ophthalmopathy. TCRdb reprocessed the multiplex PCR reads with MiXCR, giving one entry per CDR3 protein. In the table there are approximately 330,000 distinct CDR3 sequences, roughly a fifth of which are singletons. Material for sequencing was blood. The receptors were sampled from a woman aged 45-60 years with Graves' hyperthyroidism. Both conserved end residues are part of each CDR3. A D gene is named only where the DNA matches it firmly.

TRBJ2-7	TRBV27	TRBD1	CASNGQGWDEQYF
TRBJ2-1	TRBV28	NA	CASSLDSYEQFF
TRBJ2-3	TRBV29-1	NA	CSVGLAWGNTQYF
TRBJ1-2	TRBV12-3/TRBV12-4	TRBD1	CASSSGGGYGYTF
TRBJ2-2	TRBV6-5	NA	CASSYSNTGELFF
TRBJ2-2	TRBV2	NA	CASSEAYTGELFF
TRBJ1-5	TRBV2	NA	CASSGPLPHQPQHF
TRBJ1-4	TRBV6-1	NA	CASTHPRGSNEKLFF
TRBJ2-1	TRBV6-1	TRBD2	CASRGKAGGPSYNEQFF
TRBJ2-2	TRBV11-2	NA	CASSLVELLVHTGELFF
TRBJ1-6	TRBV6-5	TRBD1	CASSYSSFPDRGNSPLHF
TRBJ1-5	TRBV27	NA	CASSLTGQGQPQHF
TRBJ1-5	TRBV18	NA	CASSPSASNQPQHF
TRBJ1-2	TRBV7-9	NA	CASSSQDGYTF
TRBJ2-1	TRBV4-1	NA	CASSRFGLGGTYNEQFF
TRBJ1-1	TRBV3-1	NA	CASSQGGSNTEAFF
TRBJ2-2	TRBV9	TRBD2	CASSDDLGGAGELFF
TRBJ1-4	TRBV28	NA	CASSLSVGGRREKLFF